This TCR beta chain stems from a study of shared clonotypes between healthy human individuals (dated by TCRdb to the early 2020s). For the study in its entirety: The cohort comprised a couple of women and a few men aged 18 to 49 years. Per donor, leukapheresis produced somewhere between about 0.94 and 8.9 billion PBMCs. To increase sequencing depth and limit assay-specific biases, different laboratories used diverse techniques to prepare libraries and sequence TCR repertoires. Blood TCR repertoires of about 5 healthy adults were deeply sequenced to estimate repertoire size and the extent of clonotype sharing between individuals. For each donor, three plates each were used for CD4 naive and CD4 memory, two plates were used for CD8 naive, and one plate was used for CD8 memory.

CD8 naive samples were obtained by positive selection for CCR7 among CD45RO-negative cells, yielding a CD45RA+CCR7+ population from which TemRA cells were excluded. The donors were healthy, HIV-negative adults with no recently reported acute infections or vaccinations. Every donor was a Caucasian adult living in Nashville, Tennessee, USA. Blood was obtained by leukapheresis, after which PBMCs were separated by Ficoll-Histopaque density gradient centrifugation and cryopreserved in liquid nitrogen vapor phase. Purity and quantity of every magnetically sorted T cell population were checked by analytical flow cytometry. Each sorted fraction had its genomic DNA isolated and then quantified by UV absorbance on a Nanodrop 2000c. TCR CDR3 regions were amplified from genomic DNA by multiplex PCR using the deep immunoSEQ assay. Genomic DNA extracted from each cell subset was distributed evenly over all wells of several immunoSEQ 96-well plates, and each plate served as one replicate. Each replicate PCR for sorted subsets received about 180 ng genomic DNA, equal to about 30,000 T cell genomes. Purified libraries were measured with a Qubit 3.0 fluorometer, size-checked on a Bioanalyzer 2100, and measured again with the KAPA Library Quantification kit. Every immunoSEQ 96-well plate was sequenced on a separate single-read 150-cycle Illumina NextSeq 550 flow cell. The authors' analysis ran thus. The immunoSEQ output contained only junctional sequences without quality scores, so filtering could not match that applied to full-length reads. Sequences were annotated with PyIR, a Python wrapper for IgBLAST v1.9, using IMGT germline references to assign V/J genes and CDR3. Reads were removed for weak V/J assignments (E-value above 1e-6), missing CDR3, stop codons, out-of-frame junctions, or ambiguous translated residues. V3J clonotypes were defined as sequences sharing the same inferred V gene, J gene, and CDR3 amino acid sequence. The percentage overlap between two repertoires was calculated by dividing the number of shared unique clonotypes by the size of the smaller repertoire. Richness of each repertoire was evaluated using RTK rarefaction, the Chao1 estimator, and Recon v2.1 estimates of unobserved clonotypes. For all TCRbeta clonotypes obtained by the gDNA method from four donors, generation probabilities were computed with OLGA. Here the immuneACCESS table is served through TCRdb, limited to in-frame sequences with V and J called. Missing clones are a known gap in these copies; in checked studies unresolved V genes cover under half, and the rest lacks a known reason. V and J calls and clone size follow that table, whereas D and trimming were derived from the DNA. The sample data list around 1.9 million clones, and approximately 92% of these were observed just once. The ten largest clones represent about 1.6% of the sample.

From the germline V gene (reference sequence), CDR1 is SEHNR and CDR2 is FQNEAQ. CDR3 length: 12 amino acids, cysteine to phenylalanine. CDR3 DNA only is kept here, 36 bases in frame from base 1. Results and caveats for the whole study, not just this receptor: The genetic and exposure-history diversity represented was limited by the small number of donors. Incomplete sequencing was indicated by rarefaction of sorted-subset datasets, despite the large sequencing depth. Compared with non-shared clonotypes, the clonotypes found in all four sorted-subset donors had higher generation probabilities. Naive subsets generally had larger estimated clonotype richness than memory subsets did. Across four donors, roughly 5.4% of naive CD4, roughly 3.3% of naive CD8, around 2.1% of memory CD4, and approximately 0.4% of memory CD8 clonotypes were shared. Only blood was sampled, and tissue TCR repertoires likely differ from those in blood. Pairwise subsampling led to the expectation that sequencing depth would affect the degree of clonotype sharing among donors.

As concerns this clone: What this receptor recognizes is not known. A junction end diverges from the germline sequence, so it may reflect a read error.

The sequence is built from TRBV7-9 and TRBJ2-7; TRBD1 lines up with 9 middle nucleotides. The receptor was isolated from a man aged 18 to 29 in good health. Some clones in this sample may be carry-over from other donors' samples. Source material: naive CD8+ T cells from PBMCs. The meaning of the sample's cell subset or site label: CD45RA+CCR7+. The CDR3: CASSLTGQGKDF. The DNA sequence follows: TGTGCCAGCAGCTTAACCGGACAGGGGAAGGACTTC.